The sample holds a few counts of the clone carrying this TCR beta chain. Its target is unknown. The CDR3 runs 17 residues. Germline CDR1 reads MNHNS; CDR2 reads SASEGT. The ends lost 7 bases at V and 3 bases at J; junction bases unmatched: 15. The Oncomine TCR Beta short-read assay generated sequence data from the DNA of cultured CD4+ T cells. MiXCR was run by TCRdb on the PCR reads, yielding one entry per CDR3 protein. The profile covers roughly 13,000 distinct CDR3 sequences, with roughly a third appearing a single time and roughly an eighth taken by the ten largest. The sample originates from a study of vaccination and CD4 T cells after COVID-19. Indicated treatment: roughly nine-day PBMC culture with coronavirus spike peptide pools or control peptides (ViraFEST assay).

This sequence joins TRBV6-1 and TRBJ2-1, with 7 bases identical to TRBD2. The source of this sequence is a human donor who had recovered from COVID-19. Material: CD4+ T cells from blood, cultured in vitro. CDR3 sequence (DNA): TGTGCCAGCACCCCAGGTTGGGGGACTAAATACTACAATGAGCAGTTCTTC. It is translated as CASTPGWGTKYYNEQFF.